The next 20 T cell receptor beta chains were all read from a single sample in a study of T cells in Graves' hyperthyroidism and ophthalmopathy. Amplified TCR beta CDR3 regions came from RNA transcripts. TCR CDR3 regions were first amplified by RT-PCR with HTBI primers. TCRdb reanalysed the multiplex PCR reads using MiXCR and keeps one entry per CDR3 protein. The data hold roughly 400,000 distinct CDR3 sequences, with over 11% observed a single time. Sequenced sample: blood. Source of these receptors: a man over 45 with Graves' ophthalmopathy.

This clonotype was recorded many times. The CDR3 loop reads CASSSTGPYEQYF. The CDR3, as DNA: TGTGCCAGCAGCTCGACAGGACCCTACGAGCAGTACTTC. This chain links TRBV7-9 with TRBJ2-7; D may be TRBD1 (6 bases). V was clipped by 4 bases and J by 2 bases, with 9 bases between them. From germline, CDR1 is SEHNR and CDR2 FQNEAQ (reference sequence). CDR3 size: 13 residues.

This clonotype has at least ten counts. J is TRBJ1-5 and V is TRBV20-1; D gene uncertain. The CDR3 is made up of 12 amino acids. Trimming cost V 0 bases and J 13 bases, with 13 bases left between them. CDR1 and CDR2 (germline): DFQATT, SNEGSKA (reference sequence). The CDR3 loop is CSARDRSLGQHF. CDR3 coding DNA: TGCAGTGCTAGAGATCGGAGTCTCGGGCAGCATTTT.

V and J are TRBV5-4 and TRBJ2-3; possible D gene TRBD1, 5 bases. The V end lost 6 bases, the J end lost 4 bases, and 12 bases lay between the germline ends. In germline, CDR1 is SGHNT, CDR2 YYREEE (reference sequence). This CDR3 region has 13 residues. CDR3 nucleotide sequence: TGTGCCAGCACCCCGCCAGGGCCAGATACGCAGTATTTT. This codes for CASTPPGPDTQYF.

This clonotype has a count of ten or more. This chain connects TRBV18 to TRBJ1-1, with D possibly matching TRBD1 (5 bases). V was shortened by 5 bases and J by 3 bases, with 10 bases between the two germline ends. The V gene's germline CDR1 is KGHSH and CDR2 LQKENI. This CDR3 is 13 amino acids long. CDR3 nucleotides: TGTGCCAGCTCAGATTCGGGGGACACTGAAGCTTTCTTT. Translation: CASSDSGDTEAFF.

This clonotype was seen only a few times. The chain uses TRBV19 and TRBJ1-2, with a tentative D call TRBD1 (5 bases). The length of the CDR3 is 15 residues. The V end lost 2 bases, the J end lost 0 bases, and 10 bases lay between the germline ends. Germline CDR1 LNHDA, CDR2 SQIVND (reference sequence). The CDR3 sequence: CASSIQAGTNYGYTF. The CDR3, as DNA: TGTGCCAGTAGTATACAGGCAGGGACTAACTATGGCTACACCTTC. The whole variable domain, filled in from reference TRBV19 and TRBJ1-2, reads DGGITQSPKYLFRKEGQNVTLSCEQNLNHDAMYWYRQDPGQGLRLIYYSQIVNDFQKGDIAEGYSVSREKKESFPLTVTSAQKNPTAFYLCASSIQAGTNYGYTFGSGTRLTVV.

V usage is TRBV7-9 and J usage is TRBJ1-1; no definite D call. Trimming shortened V by 6 bases and J by 0 bases, and 11 bases separated the two germline ends. CDR1 is SEHNR, CDR2 FQNEAQ, per germline (reference sequence). The CDR3 contains 14 residues. Here the CDR3 reads CASSRAPMNTEAFF. CDR3 DNA: TGTGCCAGCAGTCGGGCCCCGATGAACACTGAAGCTTTCTTT. The complete variable domain, with remaining parts taken from reference TRBV7-9 and TRBJ1-1, reads DTGVSQNPRHKITKRGQNVTFRCDPISEHNRLYWYRQTLGQGPEFLTYFQNEAQLEKSRLLSDRFSAERPKGSFSTLEIQRTEQGDSAMYLCASSRAPMNTEAFFGQGTRLTVV.

This clonotype has a count of ten or more. This sequence joins TRBV28 and TRBJ2-3, with no clear D. The V gene's germline CDR1 is MDHEN and CDR2 SYDVKM. The CDR3 is 11 residues long. V was cut by 3 bases and J by 5 bases, with 3 bases left in between. CDR3 in amino acids: CASSLLDTQYF. CDR3 nucleotide sequence: TGTGCCAGCAGTTTGCTAGATACGCAGTATTTT. Combining the CDR3 with reference TRBV28 and TRBJ2-3 gives the whole variable domain DVKVTQSSRYLVKRTGEKVFLECVQDMDHENMFWYRQDPGLGLRLIYFSYDVKMKEKGDIPEGYSVSREKKERFSLILESASTNQTSMYLCASSLLDTQYFGPGTRLTVL.

The chain is built from TRBV3-1 and TRBJ2-7, with 9 bases identical to TRBD2. Germline V gene data show CDR1 as LGHDT and CDR2 as YNNKEL (reference sequence). The CDR3 is 15 residues long. Trimming removed 3 bases from V and 3 bases from J; junction bases left unmatched: 6. CDR3 DNA sequence: TGTGCCAGCAGCCACACTAGCGGGCCGCACTACGAGCAGTACTTC. It translates to CASSHTSGPHYEQYF.

This clonotype was seen only a few times. The CDR3 here is CAIKDSTITDTQYF. CDR3 DNA sequence: TGTGCCATCAAGGACTCGACTATCACAGATACGCAGTATTTT. The chain joins TRBV10-3 to TRBJ2-3, with D perhaps TRBD2 (5 bases). The CDR3 totals 14 residues. Germline CDR1 is ENHRY and CDR2 is SYGVKD. V was clipped by 7 bases and J by 2 bases, with 13 bases between them.

At least ten counts were recorded for this clonotype. The J gene is TRBJ1-6, the V gene TRBV12-3 or TRBV12-4; D perhaps matches TRBD1 (5 bases). Trimming shortened V by 2 bases and J by 11 bases, and 10 bases separated the two germline ends. The CDR3 sequence is 13 residues long. In DNA form, the CDR3 reads TGTGCCAGCAGTTTAACGGGGCTGACACCCCTCCACTTT. The encoded protein is CASSLTGLTPLHF.

The chain uses TRBV6-5 and TRBJ2-1; 12 nucleotides align to TRBD2. This CDR3 is 17 amino acids long. Germline CDR1 reads MNHEY; CDR2 reads SVGAGI. V shed 2 bases and J 8 bases; nucleotides not matched to a gene: 10. The CDR3 loop reads CASSYPNELAGGDEQFF. CDR3 coding DNA: TGTGCCAGCAGTTACCCGAACGAACTAGCGGGGGGAGATGAGCAGTTCTTC.

This clonotype came up many times. The CDR3 DNA reads as TGCAGCGTTGGGGGGGTACATGGCTACACCTTC. It encodes CSVGGVHGYTF. The V gene is TRBV29-1, the J gene TRBJ1-2; D perhaps matches TRBD1 (5 bases). Germline V CDR1 and CDR2: SQVTM, ANQGSEA. The germline V and J ends were trimmed by 4 bases and 6 bases, with 9 bases remaining between them. CDR3 size: 11 residues.

This clonotype occurred many times. This CDR3 reads CASSDRTAQETQYF. CDR3 nucleotide sequence: TGCGCCAGCAGTGATAGGACAGCCCAAGAGACCCAGTACTTC. This chain links TRBV10-1 with TRBJ2-5, with D possibly being TRBD1 (6 bases). Between the trimmed V and J ends, which lost 3 bases and 1 base, there was a span of 9 bases. Germline V gene lookup returns CDR1 WNHNN and CDR2 SYGVQD (reference sequence). The CDR3 length is 14 residues.

Many counts were recorded for this clonotype. The CDR3 DNA reads TGTGCCAGCAGCTTAGGGTTTGCGGGGGCGCAGGAGACCCAGTACTTC. Translated: CASSLGFAGAQETQYF. This rearrangement joins TRBV7-2 to TRBJ2-5, with D perhaps matching TRBD2 (7 bases). V was trimmed by 1 base and J by 5 bases, leaving 17 bases between them. The germline gives CDR1 SGHTA, CDR2 FQGNSA. The CDR3 spans 16 residues.

This clonotype was recorded at least ten times. The chain uses TRBV5-4 and TRBJ2-3, with 8 bases aligning to TRBD2. Trimming at V came to 2 bases and at J to 2 bases, leaving 7 bases not matched to a gene. This CDR3 region has 16 residues. Germline-derived CDR1 and CDR2 are SGHNT and YYREEE (reference sequence). The CDR3 DNA reads TGTGCCAGCAGCTTTTTGGGACTAGTCCCCACAGATACGCAGTATTTT. It specifies CASSFLGLVPTDTQYF. Together with reference TRBV5-4 and TRBJ2-3, the CDR3 gives the full variable domain: ETGVTQSPTHLIKTRGQQVTLRCSSQSGHNTVSWYQQALGQGPQFIFQYYREEENGRGNFPPRFSGLQFPNYSSELNVNALELDDSALYLCASSFLGLVPTDTQYFGPGTRLTVL.

This clonotype was recorded at least ten times. Here the CDR3 reads CASRPTGSSYNSPLHF. CDR3 coding DNA: TGTGCCAGCAGACCCACCGGGAGCTCCTATAATTCACCCCTCCACTTT. This rearrangement joins TRBV28 to TRBJ1-6; D gene unclear. The germline V gene has CDR1 MDHEN and CDR2 SYDVKM. The CDR3 runs 16 residues. Trimming shortened V by 6 bases and J by 0 bases, and 12 bases separated the two germline ends.

This sequence joins TRBV18 and TRBJ1-3; D is uncertain. Germline CDR1 is KGHSH and CDR2 is LQKENI. This CDR3 contains 17 residues. The V and J ends lost 2 bases and 0 bases respectively, with 14 bases between them. This chain's CDR3 is CASSPIDFLSSGNTIYF. DNA of the CDR3: TGTGCCAGCTCACCAATTGACTTCCTGAGCTCTGGAAACACCATATATTTT.

The J gene is TRBJ2-3, the V gene TRBV29-1; 8 bases match TRBD1. Germline CDR1 is SQVTM and CDR2 is ANQGSEA. Losses at the gene ends were 3 bases for V and 5 bases for J; bases not matched to a gene: 4. This CDR3 has 13 amino acids. The CDR3 region has the DNA TGCAGCGTTGAGGACAGGGCGGGAGATACGCAGTATTTT. It translates to CSVEDRAGDTQYF.

At least ten counts were recorded for this clonotype. The chain is built from TRBV3-1 and TRBJ2-7; 15 bases are shared with TRBD2. The V segment lost 1 base and the J segment 7 bases; nucleotides outside the gene matches: 8. Germline V gene data show CDR1 as LGHDT and CDR2 as YNNKEL (reference sequence). There are 17 residues in the CDR3. In DNA, the CDR3 is TGTGCCAGCAGCCAAGGAAGGACTAGCGGGAGGGCCGGGGAGCAGTACTTC. Its translation: CASSQGRTSGRAGEQYF.

This clonotype was observed at least ten times. V gene TRBV29-1 combines with J gene TRBJ2-2; TRBD2 might be the D (5 bases). This CDR3 comprises 14 residues. V gave up 7 bases and J gave up 0 bases, with 12 bases separating them. Per germline, CDR1 SQVTM and CDR2 ANQGSEA. In DNA form, the CDR3 reads TGCAGCGCCATGGTACTAGCGAACACCGGGGAGCTGTTTTTT. Protein product: CSAMVLANTGELFF.